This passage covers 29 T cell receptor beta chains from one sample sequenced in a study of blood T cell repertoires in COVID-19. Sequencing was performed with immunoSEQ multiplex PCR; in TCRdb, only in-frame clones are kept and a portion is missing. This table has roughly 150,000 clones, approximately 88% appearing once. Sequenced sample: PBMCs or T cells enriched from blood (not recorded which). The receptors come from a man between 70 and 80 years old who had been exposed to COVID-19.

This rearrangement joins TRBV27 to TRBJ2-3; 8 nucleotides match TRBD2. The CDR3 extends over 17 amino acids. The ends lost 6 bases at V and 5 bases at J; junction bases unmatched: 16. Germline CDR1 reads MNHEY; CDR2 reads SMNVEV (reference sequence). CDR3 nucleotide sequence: TGTGCCAGCAGGGAGGGGCGGGGGGCCCCGAGGGGAGATACGCAGTATTTT. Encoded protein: CASREGRGAPRGDTQYF.

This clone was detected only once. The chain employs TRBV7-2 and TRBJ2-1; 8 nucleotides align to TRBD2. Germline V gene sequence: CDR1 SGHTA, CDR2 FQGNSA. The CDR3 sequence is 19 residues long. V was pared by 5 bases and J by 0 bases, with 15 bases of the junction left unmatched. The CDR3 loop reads CASSRGGGTLVGSYNEQFF. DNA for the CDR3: TGTGCCAGCAGCCGGGGGGGCGGGACTCTAGTTGGCTCCTACAATGAGCAGTTCTTC. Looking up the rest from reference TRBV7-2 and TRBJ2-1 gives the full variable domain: GAGVSQSPSNKVTEKGKDVELRCDPISGHTALYWYRQSLGQGLEFLIYFQGNSAPDKSGLPSDRFSAERTGGSVSTLTIQRTQQEDSAVYLCASSRGGGTLVGSYNEQFFGPGTRLTVL.

The CDR3 DNA is TGTGCCAGCTCACCACTTTTACAGGAGACTGAAGCTTTCTTT. Its translation is CASSPLLQETEAFF. The chain joins TRBV18 to TRBJ1-1, with a weak D call TRBD1 (5 bases). Per germline, CDR1 KGHSH and CDR2 LQKENI. V dropped 1 base and J dropped 5 bases, with 11 bases sitting between them. The CDR3 length is 14 residues.

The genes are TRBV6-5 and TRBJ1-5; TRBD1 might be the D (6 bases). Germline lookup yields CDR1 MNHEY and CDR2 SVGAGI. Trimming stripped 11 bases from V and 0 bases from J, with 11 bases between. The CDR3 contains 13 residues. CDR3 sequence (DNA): TGTGCCGGACAGACCTATAGCAATCAGCCCCAGCATTTT. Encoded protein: CAGQTYSNQPQHF.

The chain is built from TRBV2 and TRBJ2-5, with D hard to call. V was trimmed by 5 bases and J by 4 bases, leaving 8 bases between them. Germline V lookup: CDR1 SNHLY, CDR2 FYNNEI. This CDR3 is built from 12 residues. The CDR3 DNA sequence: TGTGCCAGCAGTCGCGGCGGAGAGACCCAGTACTTC. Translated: CASSRGGETQYF.

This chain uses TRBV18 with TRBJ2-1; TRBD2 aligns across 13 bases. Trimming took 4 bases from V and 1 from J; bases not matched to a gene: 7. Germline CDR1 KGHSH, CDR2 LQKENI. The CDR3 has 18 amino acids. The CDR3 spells CASSRRTSGGDSYNEQFF. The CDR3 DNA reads TGTGCCAGCTCACGGCGAACTAGCGGGGGGGATTCCTACAATGAGCAGTTCTTC.

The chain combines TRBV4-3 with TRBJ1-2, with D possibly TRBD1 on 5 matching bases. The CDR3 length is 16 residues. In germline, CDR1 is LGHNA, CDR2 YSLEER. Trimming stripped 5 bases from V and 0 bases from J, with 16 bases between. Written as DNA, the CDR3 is TGCGCCAGCAGCAAAGGGTCTACAGGAGCTAACTATGGCTACACCTTC. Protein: CASSKGSTGANYGYTF.

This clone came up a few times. This CDR3 is CSVPGTYTEAFF. CDR3 coding DNA: TGCAGCGTTCCCGGGACATACACTGAAGCTTTCTTT. V usage is TRBV29-1 and J usage is TRBJ1-1; tentatively, D is TRBD1 (6 bases). CDR1 and CDR2 from the germline V gene are SQVTM and ANQGSEA. The length of the CDR3 is 12 residues. Trimming removed 5 bases at V and 3 bases at J, with 10 bases between.

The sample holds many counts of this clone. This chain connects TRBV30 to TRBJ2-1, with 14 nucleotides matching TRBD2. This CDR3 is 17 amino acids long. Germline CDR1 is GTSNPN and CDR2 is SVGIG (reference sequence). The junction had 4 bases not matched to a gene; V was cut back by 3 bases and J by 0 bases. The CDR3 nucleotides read TGTGCCTGGAGGCGACTAGCGGGGGGGAGCTCCTACAATGAGCAGTTCTTC. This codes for CAWRRLAGGSSYNEQFF.

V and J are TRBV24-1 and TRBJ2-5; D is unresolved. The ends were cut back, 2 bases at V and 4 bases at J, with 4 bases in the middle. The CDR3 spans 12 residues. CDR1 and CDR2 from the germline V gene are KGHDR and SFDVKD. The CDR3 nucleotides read TGTGCCACCAGTGATTATCGAGAGACCCAGTACTTC. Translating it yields CATSDYRETQYF.

The chain's CDR3 is CASSLQSPFTSGGYNEQFF. For the CDR3, the DNA is TGTGCCAGCAGCTTACAATCCCCCTTTACTAGCGGGGGGTACAATGAGCAGTTCTTC. The genes are TRBV11-3 and TRBJ2-1; 12 bases map to TRBD2. CDR3 size: 19 residues. The V gene end was trimmed by 2 bases and the J gene end by 4 bases; junction bases not matched to a gene: 12. Germline-derived CDR1 and CDR2 are SGHNT and YENEEA. Drawing the rest from reference TRBV11-3 and TRBJ2-1, the complete variable domain is EAGVVQSPRYKIIEKKQPVAFWCNPISGHNTLYWYLQNLGQGPELLIRYENEEAVDDSQLPKDRFSAERLKGVDSTLKIQPAELGDSAVYLCASSLQSPFTSGGYNEQFFGPGTRLTVL.

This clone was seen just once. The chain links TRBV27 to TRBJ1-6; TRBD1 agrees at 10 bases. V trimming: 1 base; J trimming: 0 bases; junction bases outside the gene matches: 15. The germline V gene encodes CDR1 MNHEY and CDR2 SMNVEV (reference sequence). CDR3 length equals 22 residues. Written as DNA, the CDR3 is TGTGCCAGCAGTTTATGGAACTCGGTTGGGACAGGGGTCTTCTCCTATAATTCACCCCTCCACTTT. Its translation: CASSLWNSVGTGVFSYNSPLHF.

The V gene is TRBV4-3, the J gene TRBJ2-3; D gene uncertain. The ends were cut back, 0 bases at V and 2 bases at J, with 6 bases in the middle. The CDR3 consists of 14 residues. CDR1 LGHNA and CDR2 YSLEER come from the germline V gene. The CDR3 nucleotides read TGCGCCAGCAGCCAAGATCTGTACACAGATACGCAGTATTTT. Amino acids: CASSQDLYTDTQYF.

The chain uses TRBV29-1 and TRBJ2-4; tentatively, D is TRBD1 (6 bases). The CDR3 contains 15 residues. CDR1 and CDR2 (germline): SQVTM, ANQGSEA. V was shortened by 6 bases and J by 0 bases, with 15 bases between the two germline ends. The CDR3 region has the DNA TGCAGCGTGGAAAACAGGGTTTTAGCCAAAAACATTCAGTACTTC. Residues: CSVENRVLAKNIQYF.

CDR3 protein: CASSLGGGAEQFF. The CDR3 DNA reads as TGTGCCAGCAGCTTAGGAGGGGGGGCAGAGCAGTTCTTC. This chain joins TRBV7-2 and TRBJ2-1; D is possibly TRBD2 (7 bases). The CDR3 extends over 13 amino acids. Germline CDR1 is SGHTA and CDR2 is FQGNSA. V was cut by 1 base and J by 10 bases, with 11 bases left in between.

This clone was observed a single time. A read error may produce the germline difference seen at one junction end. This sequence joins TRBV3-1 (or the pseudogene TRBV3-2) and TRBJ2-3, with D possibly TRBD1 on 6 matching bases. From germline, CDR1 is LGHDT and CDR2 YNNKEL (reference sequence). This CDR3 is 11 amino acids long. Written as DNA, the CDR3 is TGTGCCAGCAGCCCCGGGACATTAAGAACTTTT. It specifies CASSPGTLRTF.

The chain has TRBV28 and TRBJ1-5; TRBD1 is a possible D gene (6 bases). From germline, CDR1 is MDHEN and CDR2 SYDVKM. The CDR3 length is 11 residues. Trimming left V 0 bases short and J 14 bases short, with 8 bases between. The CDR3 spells CASSLWGAEHF. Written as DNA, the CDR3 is TGTGCCAGCAGTTTATGGGGGGCCGAGCATTTT.

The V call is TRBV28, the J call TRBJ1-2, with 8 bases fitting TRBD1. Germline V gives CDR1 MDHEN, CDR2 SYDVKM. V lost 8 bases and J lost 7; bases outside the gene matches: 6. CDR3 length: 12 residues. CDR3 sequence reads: CASGRTGSGYTF. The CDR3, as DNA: TGTGCCAGCGGACGGACAGGGTCTGGCTACACCTTC.

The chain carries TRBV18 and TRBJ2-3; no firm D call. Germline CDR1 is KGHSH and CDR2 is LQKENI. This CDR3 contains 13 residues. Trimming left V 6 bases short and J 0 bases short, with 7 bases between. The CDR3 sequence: CASSLESTDTQYF. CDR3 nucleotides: TGTGCCAGCTCCTTGGAGAGCACAGATACGCAGTATTTT.

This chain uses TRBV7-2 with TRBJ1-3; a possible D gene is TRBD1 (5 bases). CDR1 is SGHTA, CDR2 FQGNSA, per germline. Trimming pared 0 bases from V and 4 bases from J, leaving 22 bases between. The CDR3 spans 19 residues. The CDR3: CASSLAGQGLSPKGNTIYF. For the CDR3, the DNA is TGTGCCAGCAGCTTAGCTGGCCAGGGTCTATCCCCGAAGGGAAACACCATATATTTT. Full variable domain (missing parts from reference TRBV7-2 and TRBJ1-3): GAGVSQSPSNKVTEKGKDVELRCDPISGHTALYWYRQSLGQGLEFLIYFQGNSAPDKSGLPSDRFSAERTGGSVSTLTIQRTQQEDSAVYLCASSLAGQGLSPKGNTIYFGEGSWLTVV.

CDR3 amino acids: CASSYSGRSYNEQFF. The CDR3 DNA is TGTGCCAGCAGCTATAGCGGGCGCTCCTACAATGAGCAGTTCTTC. The chain carries TRBV27 and TRBJ2-1; 7 bases match TRBD2. The CDR3 covers 15 residues. CDR1 MNHEY and CDR2 SMNVEV come from the germline V gene (reference sequence). J gave up 0 bases and V 6 bases, and 5 bases lay outside the gene matches.

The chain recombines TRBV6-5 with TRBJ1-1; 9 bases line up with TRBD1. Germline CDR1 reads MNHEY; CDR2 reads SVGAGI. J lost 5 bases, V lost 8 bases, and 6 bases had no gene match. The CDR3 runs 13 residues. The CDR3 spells CASVGQGLTEAFF. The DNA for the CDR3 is TGTGCCAGCGTGGGACAGGGCCTTACTGAAGCTTTCTTT.

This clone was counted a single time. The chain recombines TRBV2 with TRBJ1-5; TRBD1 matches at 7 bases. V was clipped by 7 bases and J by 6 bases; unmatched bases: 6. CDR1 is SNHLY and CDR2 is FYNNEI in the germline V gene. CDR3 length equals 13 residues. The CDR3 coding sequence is TGTGCCAGCAATTTAAACAGGGGTCAGCCCCAGCATTTT. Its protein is CASNLNRGQPQHF.

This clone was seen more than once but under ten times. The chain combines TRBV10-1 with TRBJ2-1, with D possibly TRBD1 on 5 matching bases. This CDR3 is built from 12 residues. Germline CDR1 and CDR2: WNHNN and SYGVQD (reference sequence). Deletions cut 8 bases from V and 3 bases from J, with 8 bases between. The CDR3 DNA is TGCGCCAGCGGGCAGGGCTACAATGAGCAGTTCTTC. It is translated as CASGQGYNEQFF.

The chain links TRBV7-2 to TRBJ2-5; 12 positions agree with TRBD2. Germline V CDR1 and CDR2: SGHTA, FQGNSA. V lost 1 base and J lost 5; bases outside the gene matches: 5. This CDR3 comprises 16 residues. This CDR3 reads CASSLGLAGGRETQYF. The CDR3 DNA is TGTGCCAGCAGCTTAGGGCTAGCGGGGGGGCGTGAGACCCAGTACTTC.

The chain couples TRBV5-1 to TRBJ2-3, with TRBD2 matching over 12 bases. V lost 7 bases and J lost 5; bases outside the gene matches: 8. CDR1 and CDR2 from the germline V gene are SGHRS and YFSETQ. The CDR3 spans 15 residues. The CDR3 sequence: CASGGLAGKRDTQYF. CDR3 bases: TGCGCCAGCGGGGGACTAGCGGGTAAAAGAGATACGCAGTATTTT.

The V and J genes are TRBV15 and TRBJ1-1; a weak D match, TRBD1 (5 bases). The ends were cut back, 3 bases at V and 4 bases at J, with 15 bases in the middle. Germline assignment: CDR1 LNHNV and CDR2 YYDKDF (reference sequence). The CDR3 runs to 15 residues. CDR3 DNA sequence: TGTGCCACCAGCAGCAGGGTGGGGTTGGCCACTGAAGCTTTCTTT. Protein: CATSSRVGLATEAFF. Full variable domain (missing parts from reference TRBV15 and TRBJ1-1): DAMVIQNPRYQVTQFGKPVTLSCSQTLNHNVMYWYQQKSSQAPKLLFHYYDKDFNNEADTPDNFQSRRPNTSFCFLDIRSPGLGDTAMYLCATSSRVGLATEAFFGQGTRLTVV.

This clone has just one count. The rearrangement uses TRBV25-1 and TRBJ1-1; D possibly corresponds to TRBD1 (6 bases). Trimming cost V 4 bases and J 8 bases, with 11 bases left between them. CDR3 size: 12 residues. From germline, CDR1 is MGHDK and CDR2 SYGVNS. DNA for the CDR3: TGTGCCAGCAGTGGGCAGGGGATGGAAGCTTTCTTT. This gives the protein CASSGQGMEAFF.

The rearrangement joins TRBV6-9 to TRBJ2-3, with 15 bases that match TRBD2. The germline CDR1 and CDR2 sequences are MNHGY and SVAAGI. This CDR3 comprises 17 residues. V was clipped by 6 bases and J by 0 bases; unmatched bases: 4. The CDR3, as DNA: TGTGCCAGCAGGGGACTAGCGGGAGGACCTAGCACAGATACGCAGTATTTT. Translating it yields CASRGLAGGPSTDTQYF.